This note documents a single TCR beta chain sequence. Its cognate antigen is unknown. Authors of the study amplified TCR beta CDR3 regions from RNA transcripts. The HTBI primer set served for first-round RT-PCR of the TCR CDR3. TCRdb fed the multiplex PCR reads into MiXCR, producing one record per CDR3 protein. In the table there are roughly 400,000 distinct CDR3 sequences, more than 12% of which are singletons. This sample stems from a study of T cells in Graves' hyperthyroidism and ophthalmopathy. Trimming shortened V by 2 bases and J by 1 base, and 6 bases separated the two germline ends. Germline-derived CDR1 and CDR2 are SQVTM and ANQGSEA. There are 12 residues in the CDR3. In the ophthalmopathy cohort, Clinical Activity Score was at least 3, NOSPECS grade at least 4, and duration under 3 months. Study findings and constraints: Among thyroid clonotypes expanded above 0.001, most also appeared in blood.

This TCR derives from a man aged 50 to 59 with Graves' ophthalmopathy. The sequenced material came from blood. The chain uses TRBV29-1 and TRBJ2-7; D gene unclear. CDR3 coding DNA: TGCAGCGTTGAATCAGTGTCCTACGAGCAGTACTTC. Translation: CSVESVSYEQYF.